One and the same sample provided the 17 T cell receptor beta chains below, sequenced in a study of cytomegalovirus exposure and HLA in healthy donors. 13 Jbeta primers and 60 Vbeta primers were used for the PCR. Generated by immunoSEQ multiplex PCR, the TCRdb table keeps only in-frame clones and is missing some. This repertoire shows 75,000 to 95,000 clones, around 77% found once; its top ten account for 3% to 3.5%. The material sequenced was PBMCs. Source of these receptors: a man aged 50-60 years in good health and CMV-seronegative.

This chain uses TRBV16 with TRBJ1-5; 8 nucleotides match TRBD1. V dropped 2 bases and J dropped 3; count of bases not matched to a gene: 3. The germline CDR1 and CDR2 sequences are KGHSY and FQNENV. This CDR3 has 15 residues. The CDR3 region is CASSQTRGPNQPQHF. The CDR3 DNA is TGTGCCAGCAGCCAAACCAGGGGGCCCAATCAGCCCCAGCATTTT.

This clone was counted only a few times. This rearrangement joins TRBV6-1 to TRBJ1-2; 8 nucleotides align to TRBD1. Trimming removed 7 bases from V and 2 bases from J; junction bases left unmatched: 6. This CDR3 region has 14 residues. The germline CDR1 and CDR2 sequences are MNHNS and SASEGT. CDR3 in amino acids: CASIPDRGNYGYTF. Written as DNA, the CDR3 is TGTGCCAGCATCCCTGACAGGGGAAACTATGGCTACACCTTC.

The CDR3 DNA reads TGTGCCAGCAGCTCCGCGCAGGGGGCGAGTGGCTACACCTTC. This encodes CASSSAQGASGYTF. The gene calls are TRBV7-9 and TRBJ1-2; TRBD1 agrees at 8 bases. From germline, CDR1 is SEHNR and CDR2 FQNEAQ (reference sequence). This CDR3 has 14 amino acids. The J segment lost 7 bases and the V segment lost 4 bases, leaving 8 bases of the junction unmatched.

The J gene is TRBJ1-2, the V gene TRBV28, with D unresolved. CDR1 MDHEN and CDR2 SYDVKM come from the germline V gene. This CDR3 has 12 amino acids. Trimming shortened V by 8 bases and J by 3 bases, and 10 bases separated the two germline ends. CDR3 nucleotide sequence: TGTGCCAGCCGTCCACGGTACTATGGCTACACCTTC. Translation: CASRPRYYGYTF.

A single count supports this clone. The chain joins TRBV28 to TRBJ1-1; D may be TRBD1 (6 bases). The length of the CDR3 is 15 residues. The germline CDR1 and CDR2 sequences are MDHEN and SYDVKM. The V end lost 2 bases, the J end lost 1 base, and 11 bases lay between the germline ends. The CDR3 region has the DNA TGTGCCAGCAGTTTACTAAACAGGGAGAACACTGAAGCTTTCTTT. Amino acids: CASSLLNRENTEAFF.

The chain has TRBV6-5 and TRBJ1-5, with D perhaps TRBD1 (5 bases). Germline CDR1 MNHEY, CDR2 SVGAGI. V gave up 5 bases and J gave up 2 bases, with 10 bases separating them. The CDR3 runs to 14 residues. The DNA of the CDR3 is TGTGCCAGCAGTGGAACGGGGGGCAATCAGCCCCAGCATTTT. Translating gives CASSGTGGNQPQHF.

This clone appeared a single time. The rearrangement uses TRBV27 and TRBJ1-6; D call uncertain. V lost 5 bases and J 7 bases, leaving 15 bases between the germline ends. Germline V lookup: CDR1 MNHEY, CDR2 SMNVEV (reference sequence). The CDR3 has 15 residues. CDR3 amino acids: CASSPRQAPNSPLHF. The CDR3, as DNA: TGTGCCAGCAGTCCCCGCCAGGCTCCAAATTCACCCCTCCACTTT.

This chain joins TRBV9 and TRBJ2-6, with D tentatively TRBD1 (6 bases). Trimming stripped 2 bases from V and 4 bases from J, with 16 bases between. Germline CDR1 and CDR2: SGDLS and YYNGEE. CDR3 length: 17 residues. CDR3 in DNA: TGTGCCAGCAGCGTCCGGGACACTACCCTCGGGGCCAACGTCCTGACTTTC. Translating gives CASSVRDTTLGANVLTF. The complete variable domain, with remaining parts taken from reference TRBV9 and TRBJ2-6, reads DSGVTQTPKHLITATGQRVTLRCSPRSGDLSVYWYQQSLDQGLQFLIQYYNGEERAKGNILERFSAQQFPDLHSELNLSSLELGDSALYFCASSVRDTTLGANVLTFGAGSRLTVL.

This clone was observed a handful of times. The chain is built from TRBV5-1 and TRBJ1-1; D is perhaps TRBD1 (6 bases). Trimming left V 4 bases short and J 7 bases short, with 11 bases between. Germline loops: CDR1 SGHRS, CDR2 YFSETQ. This CDR3 spans 12 amino acids. CDR3 nucleotides: TGCGCCAGCAGCCCTACAGGGTTTGAAGCTTTCTTT. Translating it yields CASSPTGFEAFF.

The rearrangement uses TRBV7-6 and TRBJ2-1; TRBD1 is a possible D gene (6 bases). CDR3 length: 15 residues. Germline V gene data show CDR1 as SGHVS and CDR2 as FNYEAQ. Trimming took 4 bases from V and 9 from J, leaving 19 bases between them. CDR3 loop: CASSSRDIRGSEQFF. In DNA form, the CDR3 reads TGTGCCAGCAGCTCAAGGGACATCCGCGGCAGTGAGCAGTTCTTC.

CDR3 residues: CASSLSGSNTGELFF. The CDR3 nucleotides read TGTGCCAGCAGCCTATCGGGATCAAACACCGGGGAGCTGTTTTTT. The chain carries TRBV9 and TRBJ2-2; D may be TRBD2 (5 bases). The V and J ends lost 4 bases and 2 bases respectively, with 12 bases between them. Germline lookup yields CDR1 SGDLS and CDR2 YYNGEE. CDR3 length equals 15 residues. The entire variable domain, with the rest obtained from reference TRBV9 and TRBJ2-2, is as follows: DSGVTQTPKHLITATGQRVTLRCSPRSGDLSVYWYQQSLDQGLQFLIQYYNGEERAKGNILERFSAQQFPDLHSELNLSSLELGDSALYFCASSLSGSNTGELFFGEGSRLTVL.

V and J are TRBV5-6 and TRBJ2-1, with 10 bases that match TRBD1. The CDR3 spans 14 residues. Losses at the gene ends were 2 bases for V and 6 bases for J; bases not matched to a gene: 2. In germline, CDR1 is SGHDT, CDR2 YYEEEE. DNA for the CDR3: TGTGCCAGCAGCTTCCGGGACAGGGGCAATGAGCAGTTCTTC. Encoded protein: CASSFRDRGNEQFF.

The V and J genes are TRBV7-9 and TRBJ2-3; 8 nucleotides align to TRBD1. The V and J ends lost 5 bases and 1 base, in that order; junction bases with no gene match: 8. The germline gives CDR1 SEHNR, CDR2 FQNEAQ (reference sequence). The CDR3 loop spans 16 amino acids. CDR3 DNA sequence: TGTGCCAGCAGCCTTGTAACAGGGGGACGCACAGATACGCAGTATTTT. Translated, it gives CASSLVTGGRTDTQYF.

This clone has a handful of counts. V and J are TRBV29-1 and TRBJ2-5; 9 bases align to TRBD1. The V segment lost 7 bases and the J segment 5 bases; nucleotides outside the gene matches: 14. CDR1 is SQVTM, CDR2 ANQGSEA, per germline. The CDR3 loop spans 15 amino acids. The CDR3 nucleotides are TGCAGCGCCCGAAGGGACAGGGCCGGTCAGGAGACCCAGTACTTC. Translating gives CSARRDRAGQETQYF.

The rearrangement joins TRBV2 to TRBJ2-7, with TRBD1 matching over 7 bases. J lost 9 bases, V lost 2 bases, and 13 bases had no gene match. This CDR3 region has 15 residues. Germline V gene lookup returns CDR1 SNHLY and CDR2 FYNNEI. The CDR3 DNA sequence: TGTGCCAGCAGTGAAAGCAGGGGGAAAGGTAGTCGGCAGTACTTC. Protein product: CASSESRGKGSRQYF. Drawing the rest from reference TRBV2 and TRBJ2-7, the complete variable domain is EPEVTQTPSHQVTQMGQEVILRCVPISNHLYFYWYRQILGQKVEFLVSFYNNEISEKSEIFDDQFSVERPDGSNFTLKIRSTKLEDSAMYFCASSESRGKGSRQYFGPGTRLTVT.

This clone was found a few times. The J gene is TRBJ1-5, the V gene TRBV28; no firm D call. CDR1 MDHEN and CDR2 SYDVKM come from the germline V gene. V was shortened by 6 bases and J by 14 bases, with 20 bases between the two germline ends. CDR3 length: 13 residues. In DNA, the CDR3 is TGTGCCAGCAGCACCTCTACAGTGCCCCTCGAGCATTTT. Protein product: CASSTSTVPLEHF.

The V call is TRBV7-2, the J call TRBJ2-1; 10 bases line up with TRBD2. The CDR3 length is 12 residues. Per the germline V gene, CDR1 is SGHTA and CDR2 is FQGNSA. After removal of 3 bases from V and 14 bases from J, the junction contained 4 bases not matched to a gene. The CDR3: CASSFPGTSEFF. Here the CDR3 DNA reads TGTGCCAGCAGCTTCCCCGGGACTAGCGAGTTCTTC.